Listed below are T cell receptor beta chains from one sample, sequenced in a study of T cell repertoires in cytomegalovirus infection. No antigen is known for these receptors. TCRdb recomputed calls from the reads with MiXCR, one row per CDR3 protein. The data show 230,000 or so distinct CDR3 sequences, around two fifths seen once. Specimen: CD8+ T cells from cultured PBMCs, collected from culture after CMV antigen stimulation. The receptors were gathered from a human donor in good health (CMV status not recorded). Some clones in this sample may be carry-over from other donors' samples. CDR3s include the opening cysteine and the closing phenylalanine or tryptophan. Each record gives: CDR3 protein, CDR3 DNA, J gene, D gene, clone size, V gene. The D gene is left open where the match is weak. Clone size is stated in some rows and not others, as once, few, many or a class when expanded.

CASSPLSDARYQPQHF,TGTGCCAGCAGCCCTCTTTCGGACGCGAGGTATCAGCCCCAGCATTTT,TRBJ1-5,-,few,TRBV7-6
CASSSPGTGAYEQYF,TGTGCCAGCAGTTCTCCCGGGACAGGGGCCTACGAGCAGTACTTC,TRBJ2-7,TRBD1,-,TRBV6-1
CGTGLNTEAFF,TGTGGAACGGGTTTGAACACTGAAGCTTTCTTT,TRBJ1-1,-,-,TRBV2
CASSWVGVLNTEAFF,TGTGCCAGCAGCTGGGTCGGGGTCCTAAACACTGAAGCTTTCTTT,TRBJ1-1,-,few,TRBV7-2
CASSSNRDPRRETQYF,TGTGCCAGCAGTTCGAATCGGGACCCTCGGCGGGAGACCCAGTACTTC,TRBJ2-5,-,few,TRBV6-6
CASSLTLTSYNEQFF,TGTGCCAGCAGCTTAACATTGACTTCATACAATGAGCAGTTCTTC,TRBJ2-1,-,-,TRBV7-9
CASSFPGRELFF,TGTGCCAGCAGCTTTCCAGGGAGGGAGCTGTTTTTT,TRBJ2-2,-,-,TRBV7-3
CASSSLGPPLKETQYF,TGTGCCAGCAGTTCCCTCGGCCCCCCGTTGAAGGAGACCCAGTACTTC,TRBJ2-5,-,-,TRBV28
CASTPPSGRATTGELFF,TGTGCCAGTACCCCGCCTAGCGGGAGAGCGACCACCGGGGAGCTGTTTTTT,TRBJ2-2,TRBD2,-,TRBV19
CATGFGPRGYTF,TGTGCCACCGGTTTTGGGCCGCGAGGCTACACCTTC,TRBJ1-2,-,-,TRBV6-6
CASSLSARTEAFF,TGTGCCAGCAGTTTATCGGCGAGGACTGAAGCTTTCTTT,TRBJ1-1,-,-,TRBV27
CSAREDRVYNEQFF,TGCAGTGCTAGAGAGGATCGGGTTTACAATGAGCAGTTCTTC,TRBJ2-1,-,-,TRBV20-1
CASSDDRARDTQYF,TGTGCCAGCAGTGATGACAGGGCCCGGGATACGCAGTATTTT,TRBJ2-3,TRBD1,-,TRBV6-1
CASSFGGQYTGELFF,TGCGCCAGCAGCTTCGGGGGGCAGTACACCGGGGAGCTGTTTTTT,TRBJ2-2,-,few,TRBV5-1
CASRPRTATSNTGELFF,TGTGCCAGCAGACCAAGGACAGCTACCTCGAACACCGGGGAGCTGTTTTTT,TRBJ2-2,-,many,TRBV12-3/TRBV12-4
CASSLNRQSYTNYGYTF,TGCGCCAGCAGCTTGAATCGTCAGAGCTATACTAACTATGGCTACACCTTC,TRBJ1-2,-,few,TRBV5-1
CATMPRWGTEAFF,TGTGCCACGATGCCCCGATGGGGCACTGAAGCTTTCTTT,TRBJ1-1,-,-,TRBV19
CATSGKLGSPLHF,TGTGCCACCAGTGGGAAATTGGGATCACCCCTCCACTTT,TRBJ1-6,-,-,TRBV15
CASSPLTVPPWNEQFF,TGTGCCAGCAGCCCCCTGACAGTGCCCCCTTGGAATGAGCAGTTCTTC,TRBJ2-1,-,few,TRBV7-3
CASSLEAGGPQGLYGYTF,TGTGCCAGCAGCTTAGAGGCCGGCGGCCCCCAGGGGCTCTATGGCTACACCTTC,TRBJ1-2,-,-,TRBV7-3
CASSFYLLRGQWGYNSPLHF,TGTGCCAGCAGCTTTTACCTTTTAAGGGGGCAGTGGGGTTATAATTCACCCCTCCACTTT,TRBJ1-6,TRBD1,few,TRBV7-2
CASAIGGRRRGYTF,TGTGCCAGCGCTATTGGCGGGAGACGAAGAGGCTACACCTTC,TRBJ1-2,-,many,TRBV27
CASSYLGGHTGELFF,TGTGCCAGCAGTTACCTCGGGGGGCACACCGGGGAGCTGTTTTTT,TRBJ2-2,-,-,TRBV6-2/TRBV6-3
CSSSVLGGGGGTQYF,TGTTCCAGCAGCGTATTAGGCGGGGGCGGGGGGACCCAGTACTTC,TRBJ2-5,-,-,TRBV9
CASSRQRGAGSTDTQYF,TGTGCCAGCAGTCGCCAGCGGGGAGCGGGCAGCACAGATACGCAGTATTTT,TRBJ2-3,TRBD2,-,TRBV27
CASSLGWGKDQPQHF,TGTGCCAGCAGCTTAGGCTGGGGCAAAGATCAGCCCCAGCATTTT,TRBJ1-5,-,-,TRBV13
CASGTGGLVNTIYF,TGTGCCAGCGGCACGGGGGGGCTTGTAAACACCATATATTTT,TRBJ1-3,-,-,TRBV19
CASRSGRNGNTIYF,TGTGCCAGCAGGTCCGGGAGGAATGGAAACACCATATATTTT,TRBJ1-3,-,-,TRBV6-6
CASTSGDEAFF,TGTGCCAGCACCTCAGGGGATGAAGCTTTCTTT,TRBJ1-1,-,few,TRBV7-8
CASSLDGSGAFTDTQYF,TGTGCCAGCAGCTTAGATGGTAGCGGGGCATTCACAGATACGCAGTATTTT,TRBJ2-3,TRBD2,few,TRBV11-2
CASGQYGERGTGELFF,TGTGCCAGCGGCCAATATGGGGAGAGGGGCACCGGGGAGCTGTTTTTT,TRBJ2-2,-,-,TRBV27
CASSLSVYGTENDNEQFF,TGTGCCAGCAGTTTATCGGTTTACGGGACGGAAAACGACAATGAGCAGTTCTTC,TRBJ2-1,-,-,TRBV27
CASNPKAQGIYYGYTF,TGTGCCAGCAACCCGAAAGCCCAGGGGATCTACTATGGCTACACCTTC,TRBJ1-2,-,-,TRBV7-4
CASSLFNTGELFF,TGTGCCAGCAGCTTGTTTAACACCGGGGAGCTGTTTTTT,TRBJ2-2,-,few,TRBV5-4
CASSLVRDHTDTQYF,TGTGCCAGCAGTTTAGTGAGGGATCACACAGATACGCAGTATTTT,TRBJ2-3,-,few,TRBV27
CASRPRGPETEQFF,TGCGCCAGCAGACCCCGGGGGCCGGAGACTGAGCAGTTCTTC,TRBJ2-1,-,once,TRBV10-2
CASLDSKTTEQYF,TGTGCCAGTTTGGATTCAAAGACTACCGAGCAGTACTTC,TRBJ2-7,-,few,TRBV10-3
CASSSSTRLGSTEAFF,TGTGCCAGCAGCTCCTCAACCCGCCTAGGCTCCACTGAAGCTTTCTTT,TRBJ1-1,-,-,TRBV7-9
CSAREPGTSPYEQYF,TGCAGTGCTAGAGAACCCGGGACTAGTCCTTACGAGCAGTACTTC,TRBJ2-7,TRBD2,-,TRBV20-1
CSASTSERVSTGELFF,TGCAGCGCTTCGACTAGCGAGAGGGTTAGCACCGGGGAGCTGTTTTTT,TRBJ2-2,TRBD2,once,TRBV29-1
CASSSPGGYYNEQFF,TGTGCCAGCAGTTCCCCAGGGGGCTACTACAATGAGCAGTTCTTC,TRBJ2-1,TRBD1,-,TRBV6-1
CASSPGPSTDTQYF,TGTGCCAGCAGTCCGGGACCCAGCACAGATACGCAGTATTTT,TRBJ2-3,-,-,TRBV27
CASSGNSETDTQYF,TGTGCCAGCAGCGGAAATAGTGAGACAGATACGCAGTATTTT,TRBJ2-3,-,-,TRBV9
CASREQGVLGEQYF,TGTGCCAGCAGAGAACAGGGGGTGTTGGGCGAGCAGTACTTC,TRBJ2-7,TRBD1,few,TRBV27
CASSQDLVSSGTEAFF,TGCGCCAGCAGCCAAGATCTCGTCTCCAGCGGCACTGAAGCTTTCTTT,TRBJ1-1,-,-,TRBV4-1
CASSPRGSLEQFF,TGTGCCAGCAGCCCCAGGGGGAGTCTTGAGCAGTTCTTC,TRBJ2-1,TRBD1,-,TRBV7-9
CASSLRGGYEQYF,TGTGCCAGCAGCCTCAGGGGGGGATACGAGCAGTACTTC,TRBJ2-7,-,-,TRBV7-8
CASSLNSNNEQFF,TGTGCCAGCAGTTTAAACAGCAACAATGAGCAGTTCTTC,TRBJ2-1,-,-,TRBV27
CASSLEQGDQPQHF,TGTGCCAGCAGCTTAGAACAGGGGGATCAGCCCCAGCATTTT,TRBJ1-5,TRBD1,few,TRBV7-4
CASSEAAGYEQFF,TGTGCCAGCAGTGAAGCAGCAGGGTATGAGCAGTTCTTC,TRBJ2-1,-,-,TRBV2
CASSEARDKNIQYF,TGTGCCAGCAGTGAAGCGCGGGACAAAAACATTCAGTACTTC,TRBJ2-4,-,-,TRBV6-1
CASSPKGELHLNVETQYF,TGTGCCAGCAGCCCGAAGGGAGAACTTCACCTCAATGTAGAGACCCAGTACTTC,TRBJ2-5,-,-,TRBV7-2
CASGSTSGAPNEQFF,TGTGCTAGTGGATCGACTAGCGGGGCCCCTAATGAGCAGTTCTTC,TRBJ2-1,TRBD2,-,TRBV12-5
CASSEWTNSYEQYF,TGTGCCAGCAGTGAATGGACTAACTCCTACGAGCAGTACTTC,TRBJ2-7,-,few,TRBV6-1
CATSVTSGSMNEQFF,TGTGCCACCAGTGTGACTAGCGGGAGTATGAATGAGCAGTTCTTC,TRBJ2-1,TRBD2,-,TRBV24-1
CSALGTSTDTQYF,TGCAGTGCTCTAGGGACTTCAACAGATACGCAGTATTTT,TRBJ2-3,-,once,TRBV20-1
CASTSGSRTGELFF,TGTGCCAGCACCTCAGGCTCGAGGACCGGGGAGCTGTTTTTT,TRBJ2-2,-,-,TRBV6-1